Listed below are T cell receptor beta chains from one sample, sequenced in a study of chemoradiotherapy in HPV16-positive cancers. Clones were sequenced by immunoSEQ multiplex PCR, and TCRdb holds only the in-frame ones, with some missing. The profile shows about 4,000 clones, roughly 73% of them singletons. Collection of the sample occurred from a patient who underwent chemoradiotherapy. The receptors shown here come from a human donor with HPV-associated anogenital cancer. CDR3s include the opening cysteine and the closing phenylalanine or tryptophan. D genes are given only for firm matches. Size tells how often a clone was seen (once, few, many) or the class of an expanded clone, and some rows leave it out.

TRBV30,TRBJ1-5,NA,NA,CAWSGSGNQPQHF,TGTGCCTGGAGTGGCTCGGGGAATCAGCCCCAGCATTTT
TRBV5-1,TRBJ2-1,NA,TRBD1,CASKQGMGSYNEQFF,TGCGCCAGTAAACAGGGGATGGGCTCCTACAATGAGCAGTTCTTC
TRBV10-3,TRBJ1-2,few,NA,CAISVDKRVGYTF,TGTGCCATCAGTGTAGATAAGAGGGTTGGCTACACCTTC
TRBV19,TRBJ1-6,few,NA,CASSIQGDSPLHF,TGTGCCAGTAGTATCCAGGGCGATTCACCCCTCCACTTT
TRBV15,TRBJ1-4,once,NA,CATARGGRREKLFF,TGTGCCACCGCAAGGGGGGGCCGTCGTGAAAAACTGTTTTTT
TRBV9,TRBJ2-2,NA,NA,CASSPIGTGELFF,TGTGCCAGCAGCCCAATAGGGACCGGGGAGCTGTTTTTT
TRBV4-3,TRBJ2-1,NA,NA,CASSQAIMGGYEQFF,TGCGCCAGCAGCCAAGCCATCATGGGGGGCTATGAGCAGTTCTTC
TRBV5-8,TRBJ1-5,few,NA,CASSLGRINSQPQHF,TGTGCCAGCAGCTTGGGACGGATTAATTCTCAGCCCCAGCATTTT
TRBV15,TRBJ1-5,NA,NA,CATSSYNVNQPQHF,TGTGCCACCAGCAGCTACAATGTCAATCAGCCCCAGCATTTT
TRBV28,TRBJ1-2,NA,NA,CASSLPLGNGYTF,TGTGCCAGCAGTTTGCCCCTCGGGAATGGCTACACCTTC
TRBV19,TRBJ1-5,NA,NA,CASRTRQEGSNQPQHF,TGTGCCAGTAGGACACGACAGGAGGGAAGCAATCAGCCCCAGCATTTT
TRBV7-6,TRBJ2-7,NA,NA,CASSPRALTEQYF,TGTGCCAGCAGCCCCAGGGCGCTTACCGAGCAGTACTTC
TRBV2,TRBJ1-2,few,NA,CASSDQGRSDGYTF,TGTGCCAGCAGTGATCAGGGGCGCAGTGATGGCTACACCTTC
TRBV7-2,TRBJ1-2,NA,TRBD1,CASTYVLGQGYGYTF,TGTGCCAGCACTTACGTACTAGGACAGGGCTATGGCTACACCTTC
TRBV19,TRBJ2-7,NA,NA,CASSPRGAHSDEQYF,TGTGCCAGTAGTCCCCGGGGGGCCCATTCGGACGAGCAGTACTTC
TRBV25-1,TRBJ1-6,NA,NA,CASSEPNSPLHF,TGTGCCAGCAGTGAACCCAATTCACCCCTCCACTTT
TRBV4-3,TRBJ2-7,NA,NA,CASSHALGGTTSSYEQYF,TGCGCCAGCAGCCACGCCTTGGGCGGGACAACGAGCTCCTACGAGCAGTACTTC
TRBV7-6,TRBJ2-3,NA,TRBD2,CASSLAGGGGSTDTQYF,TGTGCCAGCAGCTTAGCAGGCGGCGGGGGATCCACAGATACGCAGTATTTT
TRBV7-2,TRBJ2-7,NA,NA,CASSLALRGTSSSYEQYF,TGTGCCAGCAGCTTAGCTTTACGGGGGACATCAAGCTCCTACGAGCAGTACTTC
TRBV6-1,TRBJ2-2,few,NA,CASSREFTGSGELFF,TGTGCCAGCAGCCGCGAATTTACAGGGTCCGGGGAGCTGTTTTTT
TRBV4-1,TRBJ2-7,NA,TRBD1,CASSQTPYRGPYEQYF,TGCGCCAGCAGCCAAACGCCTTACAGGGGGCCCTACGAGCAGTACTTC
TRBV27,TRBJ1-1,once,NA,CASSSYATNRDTEAFF,TGTGCCAGCAGTTCCTACGCAACCAACAGAGACACTGAAGCTTTCTTT
TRBV27,TRBJ1-4,NA,NA,CASSLTGYDYEKLFF,TGTGCCAGCAGTTTAACCGGGTATGATTATGAAAAACTGTTTTTT
TRBV5-4,TRBJ2-3,NA,NA,CASSFSTDTQYF,TGTGCCAGCAGCTTTTCAACAGATACGCAGTATTTT
TRBV13,TRBJ1-2,few,NA,CASSLGLRGGYTF,TGTGCCAGCAGCTTAGGCCTAAGGGGTGGCTACACCTTC
TRBV29-1,TRBJ2-1,NA,TRBD2,CSVLTTSGGSSYNEQFF,TGCAGCGTCCTCACCACTAGCGGGGGGAGCTCCTACAATGAGCAGTTCTTC
TRBV5-1,TRBJ2-7,NA,TRBD1,CASSLPGQGFEQYF,TGCGCCAGCAGCCTGCCGGGACAGGGCTTCGAGCAGTACTTC
TRBV2,TRBJ1-5,NA,NA,CASSKVKRDQPQHF,TGTGCCAGCAGTAAAGTCAAAAGGGATCAGCCCCAGCATTTT
TRBV10-2,TRBJ2-7,NA,NA,CASSENLAWEQYF,TGCGCCAGCAGTGAGAACCTAGCGTGGGAGCAGTACTTC
TRBV6-6,TRBJ1-1,once,NA,CASRGLNTEAFF,TGTGCCAGCAGGGGACTGAACACTGAAGCTTTCTTT
TRBV6-1,TRBJ1-5,NA,NA,CASSVGRVNSNQPQHF,TGTGCCAGCAGTGTAGGGAGGGTGAATAGCAATCAGCCCCAGCATTTT
TRBV9,TRBJ2-1,NA,NA,CASSGGPQNEQFF,TGTGCCAGCAGCGGGGGGCCTCAGAATGAGCAGTTCTTC
TRBV4-3,TRBJ1-6,NA,NA,CASSQELVTPLHF,TGCGCCAGCAGCCAAGAACTTGTCACACCCCTCCACTTT
TRBV6-1,TRBJ1-6,NA,NA,CASSEGGRRVSPLHF,TGTGCCAGCAGTGAAGGGGGGCGGAGGGTTTCACCCCTCCACTTT
TRBV29-1,TRBJ2-5,NA,NA,CSVEGLETQYF,TGCAGCGTTGAAGGTTTGGAGACCCAGTACTTC
TRBV6-6,TRBJ1-1,NA,TRBD1,CASSWDRRTEAFF,TGTGCCAGCAGTTGGGACAGACGTACTGAAGCTTTCTTT